This entry describes one T cell receptor beta chain. This sample was taken from a study of T-cell reconstitution after alpha-beta-depleted transplantation in children. Per germline, CDR1 LNHDA and CDR2 SQIVND (reference sequence). V shed 7 bases, J shed 4 bases, and the junction held 6 bases outside the gene matches. This CDR3 is built from 13 residues. Unique molecular identifiers were built into the TCRbeta library. TCRdb re-derived calls from the PCR reads in MiXCR, one entry per CDR3 protein. The repertoire holds roughly 500,000 distinct CDR3 sequences, 18% seen once, with roughly 3.3% in the top ten.

The chain couples TRBV19 to TRBJ2-7; 8 nucleotides align to TRBD2. This receptor was taken from a human donor who donated a stem cell graft to a child with acute lymphoblastic leukemia. The source was PBMCs from the stem cell graft donor, collected from the stem cell graft. In nucleotides, the CDR3 is TGTGCCAGTACGGGAGGGAGCGGATACGAGCAGTACTTC. This encodes CASTGGSGYEQYF. The whole variable domain, filled in from reference TRBV19 and TRBJ2-7, reads DGGITQSPKYLFRKEGQNVTLSCEQNLNHDAMYWYRQDPGQGLRLIYYSQIVNDFQKGDIAEGYSVSREKKESFPLTVTSAQKNPTAFYLCASTGGSGYEQYFGPGTRLTVT.